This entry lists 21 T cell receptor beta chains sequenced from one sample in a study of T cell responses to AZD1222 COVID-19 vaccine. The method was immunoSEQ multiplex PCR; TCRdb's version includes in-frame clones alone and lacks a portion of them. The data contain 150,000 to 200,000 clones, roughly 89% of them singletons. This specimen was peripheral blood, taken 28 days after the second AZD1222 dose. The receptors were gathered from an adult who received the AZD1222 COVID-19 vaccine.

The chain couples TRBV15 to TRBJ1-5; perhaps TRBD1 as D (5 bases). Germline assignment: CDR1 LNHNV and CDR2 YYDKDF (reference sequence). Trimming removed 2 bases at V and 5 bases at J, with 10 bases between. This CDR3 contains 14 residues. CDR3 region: CATSRRGRDQPQHF. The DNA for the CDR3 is TGTGCCACCAGCAGAAGGGGAAGGGATCAGCCCCAGCATTTT.

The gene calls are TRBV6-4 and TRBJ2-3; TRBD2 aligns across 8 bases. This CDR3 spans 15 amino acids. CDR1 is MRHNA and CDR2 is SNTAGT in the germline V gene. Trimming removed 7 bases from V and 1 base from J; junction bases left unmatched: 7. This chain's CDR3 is CASKLLAEGTDTQYF. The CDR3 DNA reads TGTGCCAGCAAACTACTAGCGGAGGGCACAGATACGCAGTATTTT.

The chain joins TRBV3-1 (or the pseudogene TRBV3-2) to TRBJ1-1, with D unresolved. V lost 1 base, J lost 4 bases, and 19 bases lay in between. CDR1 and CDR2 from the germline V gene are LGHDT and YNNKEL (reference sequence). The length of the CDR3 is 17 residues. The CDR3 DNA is TGTGCCAGCAGCCAAGGCCCCCTGCGTGGGCCGGGCACTGAAGCTTTCTTT. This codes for CASSQGPLRGPGTEAFF.

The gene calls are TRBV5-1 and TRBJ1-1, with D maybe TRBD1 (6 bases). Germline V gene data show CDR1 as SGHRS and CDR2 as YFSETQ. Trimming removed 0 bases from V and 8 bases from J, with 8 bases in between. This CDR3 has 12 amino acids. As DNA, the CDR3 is TGCGCCAGCAGCTTGGAGGGGGTGGAAGCTTTCTTT. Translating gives CASSLEGVEAFF.

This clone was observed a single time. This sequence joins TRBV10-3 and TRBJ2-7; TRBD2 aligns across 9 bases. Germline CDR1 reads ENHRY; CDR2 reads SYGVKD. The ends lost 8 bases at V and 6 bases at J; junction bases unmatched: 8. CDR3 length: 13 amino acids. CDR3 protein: CAIRGGGGTEQYF. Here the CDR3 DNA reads TGTGCCATCCGCGGGGGGGGAGGGACCGAGCAGTACTTC.

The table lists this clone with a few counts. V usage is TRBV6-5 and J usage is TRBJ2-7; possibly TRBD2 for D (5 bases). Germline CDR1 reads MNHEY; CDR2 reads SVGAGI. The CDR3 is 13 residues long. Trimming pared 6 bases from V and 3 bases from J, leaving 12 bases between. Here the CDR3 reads CASSRGLGYEQYF. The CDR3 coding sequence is TGTGCCAGCAGCCGCGGACTGGGCTACGAGCAGTACTTC.

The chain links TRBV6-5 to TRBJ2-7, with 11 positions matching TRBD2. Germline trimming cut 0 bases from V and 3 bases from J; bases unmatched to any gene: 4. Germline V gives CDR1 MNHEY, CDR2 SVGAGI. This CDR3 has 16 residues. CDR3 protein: CASSYSGGTSGYEQYF. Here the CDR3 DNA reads TGTGCCAGCAGTTACTCCGGGGGGACTAGCGGCTACGAGCAGTACTTC.

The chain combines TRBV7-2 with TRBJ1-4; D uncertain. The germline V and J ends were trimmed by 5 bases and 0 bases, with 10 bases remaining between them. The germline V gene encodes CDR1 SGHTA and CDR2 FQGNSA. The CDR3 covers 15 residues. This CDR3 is CASSVGEATNEKLFF. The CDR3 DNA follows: TGTGCCAGCAGCGTCGGAGAAGCAACTAATGAAAAACTGTTTTTT.

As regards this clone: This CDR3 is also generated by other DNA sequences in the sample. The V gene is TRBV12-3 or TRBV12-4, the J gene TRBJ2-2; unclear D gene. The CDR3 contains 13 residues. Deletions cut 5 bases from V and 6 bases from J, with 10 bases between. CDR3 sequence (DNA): TGTGCCAGCAGTCTCGTGGGCCCCGGGGAGCTGTTTTTT. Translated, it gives CASSLVGPGELFF.

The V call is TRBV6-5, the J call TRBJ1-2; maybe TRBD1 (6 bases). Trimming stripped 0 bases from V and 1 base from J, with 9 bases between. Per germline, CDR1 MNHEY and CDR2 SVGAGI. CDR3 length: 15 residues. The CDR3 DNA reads TGTGCCAGCAGTTACTCGCAGGGGATTAACTATGGCTACACCTTC. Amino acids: CASSYSQGINYGYTF.

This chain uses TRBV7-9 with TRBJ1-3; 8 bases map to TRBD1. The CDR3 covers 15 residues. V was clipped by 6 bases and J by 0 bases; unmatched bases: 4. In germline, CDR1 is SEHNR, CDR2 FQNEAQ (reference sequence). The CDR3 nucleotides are TGTGCCAGCAGGGTCACAGGGGGCTCTGGAAACACCATATATTTT. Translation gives CASRVTGGSGNTIYF.

The CDR3 loop is CASSQWGGRETQYF. In nucleotides, the CDR3 is TGTGCCAGCTCTCAGTGGGGGGGACGAGAGACCCAGTACTTC. The chain combines TRBV5-4 with TRBJ2-5; 7 bases are shared with TRBD2. Germline loops: CDR1 SGHNT, CDR2 YYREEE (reference sequence). The CDR3 covers 14 residues. J gave up 4 bases and V 7 bases, and 10 bases lay outside the gene matches.

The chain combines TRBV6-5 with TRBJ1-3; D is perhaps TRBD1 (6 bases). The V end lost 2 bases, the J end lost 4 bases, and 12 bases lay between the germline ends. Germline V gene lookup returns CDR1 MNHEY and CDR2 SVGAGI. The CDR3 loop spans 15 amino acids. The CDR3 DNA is TGTGCCAGCAGTTACGATACAGGGTCGGGAAACACCATATATTTT. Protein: CASSYDTGSGNTIYF.

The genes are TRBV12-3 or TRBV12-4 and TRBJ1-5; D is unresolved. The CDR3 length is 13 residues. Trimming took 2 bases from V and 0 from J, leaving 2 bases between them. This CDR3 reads CASSLSSNQPQHF. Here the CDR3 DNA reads TGTGCCAGCAGTTTAAGTAGCAATCAGCCCCAGCATTTT.

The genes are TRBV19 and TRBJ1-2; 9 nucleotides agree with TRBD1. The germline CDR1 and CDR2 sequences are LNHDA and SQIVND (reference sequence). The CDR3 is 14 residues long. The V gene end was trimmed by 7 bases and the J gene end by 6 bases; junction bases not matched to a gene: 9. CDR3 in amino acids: CASNRGQGRNGYTF. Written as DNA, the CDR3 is TGTGCCAGTAACCGAGGACAGGGGAGGAATGGCTACACCTTC.

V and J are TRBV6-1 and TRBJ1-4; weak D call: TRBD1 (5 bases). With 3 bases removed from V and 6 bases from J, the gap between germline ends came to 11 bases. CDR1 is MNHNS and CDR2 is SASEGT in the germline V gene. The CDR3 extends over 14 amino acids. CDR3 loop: CASSEGGLDEKLFF. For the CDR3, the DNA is TGTGCCAGCAGTGAGGGGGGTCTAGATGAAAAACTGTTTTTT.

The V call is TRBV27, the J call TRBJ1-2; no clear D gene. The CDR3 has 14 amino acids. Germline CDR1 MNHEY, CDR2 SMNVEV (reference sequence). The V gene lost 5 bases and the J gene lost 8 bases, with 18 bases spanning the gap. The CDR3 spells CASSTTGSSVGYTF. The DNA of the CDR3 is TGTGCCAGCAGTACTACCGGGAGTTCTGTCGGCTACACCTTC.

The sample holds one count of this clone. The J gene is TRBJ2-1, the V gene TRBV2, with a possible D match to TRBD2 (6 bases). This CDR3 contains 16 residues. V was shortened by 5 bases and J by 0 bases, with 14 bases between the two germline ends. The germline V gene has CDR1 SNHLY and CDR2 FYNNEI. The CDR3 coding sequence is TGTGCCAGCAGTTGGGACTTATCGAGCTCCTACAATGAGCAGTTCTTC. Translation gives CASSWDLSSSYNEQFF.

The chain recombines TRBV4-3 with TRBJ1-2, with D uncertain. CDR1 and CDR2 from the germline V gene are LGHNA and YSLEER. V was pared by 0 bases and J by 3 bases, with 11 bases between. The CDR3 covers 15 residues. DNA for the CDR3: TGCGCCAGCAGCCAAGATTATCTATCGTACTATGGCTACACCTTC. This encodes CASSQDYLSYYGYTF.

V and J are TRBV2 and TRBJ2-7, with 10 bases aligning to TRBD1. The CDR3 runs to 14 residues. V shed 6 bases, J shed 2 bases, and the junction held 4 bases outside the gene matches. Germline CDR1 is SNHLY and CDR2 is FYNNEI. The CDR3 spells CASSKDRGTYEQYF. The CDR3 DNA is TGTGCCAGCAGCAAGGACAGGGGGACCTACGAGCAGTACTTC.

The CDR3 DNA reads TGTGCCAGCAGAGAGCGGGGGGGCCAGCTGGATACGCAGTATTTT. This translates into CASRERGGQLDTQYF. The rearrangement links TRBV7-7 to TRBJ2-3; 10 nucleotides align to TRBD2. CDR1 and CDR2 from the germline V gene are SSHAT and FNYEAQ (reference sequence). Trimming at V came to 6 bases and at J to 6 bases, leaving 9 bases not matched to a gene. The CDR3 loop spans 15 amino acids.